Listed here is a single T cell receptor beta chain. An amount of RNA that ranged from 0.5 to 1 ug was reverse transcribed with random hexamers. The immunoSEQ assay covered 54 Vbeta and 13 Jbeta segments for CDR3. Each CDR3 protein gets one entry after TCRdb re-called the immunoSEQ multiplex PCR reads with MiXCR. Of about 300,000 distinct CDR3 sequences in the sample, approximately 90% were seen once. Peripheral blood CD8+ and CD4+ T cells were profiled by TCR beta sequencing. In the multiple sclerosis control group, patients were treatment-naive and had stable or active relapsing-remitting disease. Negative isolation was used for CD8+ and CD4+ T cells, and FACS enrichment was applied to TEMRA cells. This sample was taken from a study of CD8 T cells in Susac syndrome. J gave up 0 bases and V 5 bases, and 4 bases lay outside the gene matches. CDR3 length: 15 residues. CDR1 and CDR2 (germline): KGHSH, LQKENI.

Sequenced sample: CD4+ T cells from PBMCs. The chain joins TRBV18 to TRBJ1-5, with TRBD1 identical over 7 bases. The TCR sequence derives from a human donor with multiple sclerosis. The CDR3 sequence: CASSSGQDSNQPQHF. CDR3 coding DNA: TGTGCCAGCTCATCAGGACAGGATAGCAATCAGCCCCAGCATTTT.